Shown below are 20 T cell receptor beta chains from a single sample sequenced in a study of shared T cell receptors in the human thymus. Assay: immunoSEQ multiplex PCR; the TCRdb copy retains only in-frame clones and omits some. The repertoire includes some 700,000 clones, approximately 88% of them detected once, and 0.0095% to 0.012% sits in the top ten. These data are also associated with another study on human thymus T cells.

The sample taken for sequencing was thymocytes. These receptors all stem from a boy younger than two with a congenital heart defect.

V is TRBV12-2 and J is TRBJ2-1; the table's D call TRBD2 went unverified against the DNA. TRBV12-2 is a pseudogene locus. The CDR3 spans 15 residues. The CDR3 coding sequence is TGTGCAAGTCGTGGACCGGGACTAGCGGGCCATGAGCAGTTCTTC. The encoded protein is CASRGPGLAGHEQFF.

The chain has TRBV9 and TRBJ2-2; possible D gene TRBD1, 5 bases. Germline V gene data show CDR1 as SGDLS and CDR2 as YYNGEE. Trimming removed 2 bases at V and 7 bases at J, with 9 bases between. CDR3 length: 13 residues. The CDR3 spells CASSVQGLGELFF. The CDR3 DNA sequence: TGTGCCAGCAGCGTTCAGGGTCTCGGGGAGCTGTTTTTT.

This chain uses TRBV28 with TRBJ2-1, with TRBD2 matching over 11 bases. The V gene end was trimmed by 5 bases and the J gene end by 3 bases; junction bases not matched to a gene: 3. Germline lookup yields CDR1 MDHEN and CDR2 SYDVKM. The length of the CDR3 is 15 residues. CDR3 protein: CASSPGTSGYNEQFF. CDR3 coding DNA: TGTGCCAGCAGTCCCGGGACTAGCGGCTACAATGAGCAGTTCTTC.

The chain is built from TRBV6-1 and TRBJ2-7; 9 bases align to TRBD2. Germline V gene sequence: CDR1 MNHNS, CDR2 SASEGT. The CDR3 is made up of 13 amino acids. J was trimmed by 5 bases and V by 7 bases; bases with no gene match: 6. CDR3 bases: TGTGCCAGCAACGGAATAGCGGGAGACGAGCAGTACTTC. Encoded protein: CASNGIAGDEQYF.

V and J are TRBV11-3 and TRBJ2-7, with D perhaps matching TRBD2 (7 bases). Germline-derived CDR1 and CDR2 are SGHNT and YENEEA. V lost 5 bases, J lost 1 base, and 24 bases lay in between. The CDR3 length is 18 residues. This CDR3 reads CASSPGGRDKGRSYEQYF. DNA for the CDR3: TGTGCCAGCAGCCCAGGAGGGAGGGACAAGGGACGATCCTACGAGCAGTACTTC. Variable domain in full (rest from reference TRBV11-3 and TRBJ2-7): EAGVVQSPRYKIIEKKQPVAFWCNPISGHNTLYWYLQNLGQGPELLIRYENEEAVDDSQLPKDRFSAERLKGVDSTLKIQPAELGDSAVYLCASSPGGRDKGRSYEQYFGPGTRLTVT.

The genes are TRBV5-4 and TRBJ1-1; TRBD1 aligns across 9 bases. The CDR3 length is 17 residues. Germline CDR1 and CDR2: SGHNT and YYREEE (reference sequence). V lost 4 bases and J lost 3; bases outside the gene matches: 13. This CDR3 is CASSPPGQGEGDTEAFF. The CDR3 DNA follows: TGTGCCAGCAGCCCACCGGGACAGGGAGAGGGGGACACTGAAGCTTTCTTT.

The chain is built from TRBV6-1 and TRBJ2-3; D is possibly TRBD2 (5 bases). CDR3 length: 15 residues. V gave up 0 bases and J gave up 11 bases, with 18 bases separating them. The germline gives CDR1 MNHNS, CDR2 SASEGT. The DNA of the CDR3 is TGTGCCAGCAGTGAAGCTAAATTAGCGAGAACATGGCAGTATTTT. It is translated as CASSEAKLARTWQYF.

V gene TRBV4-1 combines with J gene TRBJ2-4; 7 bases fit TRBD2. This CDR3 has 17 residues. Germline CDR1 and CDR2: MGHRA and YSYEKL. V lost 0 bases and J lost 2; bases outside the gene matches: 7. The CDR3 protein is CASSQEGGSGTKNIQYF. CDR3 bases: TGCGCCAGCAGCCAAGAGGGCGGGAGTGGGACCAAAAACATTCAGTACTTC.

This clone was found a few times. The chain carries TRBV14 and TRBJ2-1; D may be TRBD1 (5 bases). This CDR3 has 15 amino acids. Germline-derived CDR1 and CDR2 are SGHDN and FVKESK. V dropped 0 bases and J dropped 3 bases, with 9 bases sitting between them. CDR3 amino acids: CASSQDGAHYNEQFF. CDR3 coding DNA: TGTGCCAGCAGCCAAGATGGGGCACACTACAATGAGCAGTTCTTC.

In regard to this clone: One end of the junction is discordant with germline, which a read error may explain. The genes are TRBV4-1 and TRBJ2-3; tentatively, D is TRBD2 (6 bases). This CDR3 comprises 13 residues. Germline V CDR1 and CDR2: MGHRA, YSYEKL. The CDR3 sequence: CASSLTSRDSVLF. The CDR3 DNA reads TGCGCCAGCAGCCTGACATCCCGGGACTCCGTCCTATTT.

V gene TRBV28 combines with J gene TRBJ1-1; D is unresolved. The CDR3 contains 18 residues. Germline V gene lookup returns CDR1 MDHEN and CDR2 SYDVKM. With 2 bases removed from V and 0 bases from J, the gap between germline ends came to 19 bases. The CDR3 DNA is TGTGCCAGCAGTTTACGTAAGGGAGGGAGCCCGTTGAACACTGAAGCTTTCTTT. Encoded protein: CASSLRKGGSPLNTEAFF.

To note about this clone: This CDR3 is also generated by other DNA sequences in the sample. This rearrangement joins TRBV18 to TRBJ2-7; 9 bases are a match to TRBD1. Germline loops: CDR1 KGHSH, CDR2 LQKENI. V was pared by 6 bases and J by 1 base, with 4 bases of the junction left unmatched. The CDR3 spans 14 residues. The CDR3 DNA is TGTGCCAGCTCCCCCGGGACAGGGTCCTACGAGCAGTACTTC. Its translation: CASSPGTGSYEQYF. The full variable domain, in which reference TRBV18 and TRBJ2-7 provide the parts outside the CDR3, is NAGVMQNPRHLVRRRGQEARLRCSPMKGHSHVYWYRQLPEEGLKFMVYLQKENIIDESGMPKERFSAEFPKEGPSILRIQQVVRGDSAAYFCASSPGTGSYEQYFGPGTRLTVT.

This sequence joins TRBV6-5 and TRBJ1-4; the match to TRBD1 covers 7 bases. V was pared by 4 bases and J by 11 bases, with 4 bases of the junction left unmatched. The germline CDR1 and CDR2 sequences are MNHEY and SVGAGI. The CDR3 spans 12 residues. DNA for the CDR3: TGTGCCAGCAGTTCCCAGGGGGAGAAACTGTTTTTT. Protein: CASSSQGEKLFF.

The chain has TRBV6-1 and TRBJ2-3; 11 bases map to TRBD2. This CDR3 is built from 15 residues. The trim removed 3 bases at V and 6 bases at J, leaving 5 bases unmatched. Germline lookup yields CDR1 MNHNS and CDR2 SASEGT. This CDR3 reads CASSERTSGPDTQYF. For the CDR3, the DNA is TGTGCCAGCAGTGAGAGGACTAGCGGGCCGGATACGCAGTATTTT.

This clone has just one count. The rearrangement links TRBV14 to TRBJ2-5; TRBD2 matches at 10 bases. With V trimmed by 2 bases and J by 1 base, 1 base remained unmatched. Germline-derived CDR1 and CDR2 are SGHDN and FVKESK. The CDR3 covers 15 residues. CDR3 loop: CASSQTSGVQETQYF. In DNA form, the CDR3 reads TGTGCCAGCAGCCAAACTAGCGGGGTCCAAGAGACCCAGTACTTC.

The chain is built from TRBV5-1 and TRBJ2-1, with D perhaps matching TRBD2 (6 bases). The germline V and J ends were trimmed by 4 bases and 6 bases, with 14 bases remaining between them. The CDR3 covers 14 residues. The germline V gene has CDR1 SGHRS and CDR2 YFSETQ. Written as DNA, the CDR3 is TGCGCCAGCAGCCTGGGGGGACTGGTCAATGAGCAGTTCTTC. Amino acids: CASSLGGLVNEQFF.

The chain carries TRBV28 and TRBJ2-3; D is possibly TRBD2 (5 bases). V lost 3 bases to trimming and J lost 2 bases, with 27 bases between them. Looked up from germline, CDR1 is MDHEN and CDR2 is SYDVKM. The length of the CDR3 is 20 residues. CDR3 sequence reads: CASSFPSVVARINNTDTQYF. Written as DNA, the CDR3 is TGTGCCAGCAGTTTCCCGTCGGTGGTAGCGAGGATAAATAACACAGATACGCAGTATTTT.

The rearrangement uses TRBV7-2 and TRBJ1-1; D perhaps matches TRBD1 (5 bases). Deletions cut 5 bases from V and 2 bases from J, with 12 bases between. The germline CDR1 and CDR2 sequences are SGHTA and FQGNSA. This CDR3 comprises 14 residues. The CDR3 DNA sequence: TGTGCCAGCAGCCTTCGGACACCTAACACTGAAGCTTTCTTT. It encodes CASSLRTPNTEAFF.

Regarding this clone: The germline gene is not matched at one end of the junction; a read error may be the cause. The chain employs TRBV12-5 and TRBJ1-1, with a weak D call TRBD1 (5 bases). Germline CDR1 is LGHNT and CDR2 is FRNRAP. The CDR3 length is 14 residues. The CDR3 sequence: CASGLGGENTEAFF. CDR3 coding DNA: TGTGCTAGTGGCTTGGGGGGGGAGAACACTGAAGCTTTCTTT. Looking up the rest from reference TRBV12-5 and TRBJ1-1 gives the full variable domain: DARVTQTPRHKVTEMGQEVTMRCQPILGHNTVFWYRQTMMQGLELLAYFRNRAPLDDSGMPKDRFSAEMPDATLATLKIQPSEPRDSAVYFCASGLGGENTEAFFGQGTRLTVV.

The chain uses TRBV28 and TRBJ2-1, with TRBD1 matching over 9 bases. The CDR3 consists of 15 residues. Germline V gene lookup returns CDR1 MDHEN and CDR2 SYDVKM. V lost 3 bases and J lost 8; bases outside the gene matches: 8. The CDR3 nucleotides are TGTGCCAGCAGTTTTGAGACAGGGGGACGGGATGAGCAGTTCTTC. This gives the protein CASSFETGGRDEQFF.